Sequencing of this T cell receptor beta chain was carried out in a study of blood T cells in healthy people across ages. V was shortened by 0 bases and J by 3 bases, with 8 bases between the two germline ends. The germline V gene encodes CDR1 ENHRY and CDR2 SYGVKD. This CDR3 region has 14 residues. This clonotype was detected many times. Combining a sample-barcoded 5' primer with a J-beta primer mix, a second PCR ran for roughly 7 to 12 cycles. Each sample yielded at least 3 million CDR3-containing paired-end reads. MiXCR, run by TCRdb on the 5' RACE reads, gives a single entry per CDR3 protein. This table has hundreds of thousands of distinct CDR3 sequences, approximately 29% appearing once.

Material: blood. The V and J genes are TRBV10-3 and TRBJ2-5; possible D gene TRBD1, 6 bases. The TCR was taken from a woman aged 80 or over in good health. The CDR3 nucleotides are TGTGCCATCAGTGAGTCTGCAGGGGAAGAGACCCAGTACTTC. It codes for CAISESAGEETQYF.